This TCR beta chain comes out of a study of PD-1 blockade in classical Hodgkin lymphoma. Notes on the study in general: Baseline TCR diversity was reportedly lower in newly diagnosed patients than healthy donors. There remain no defined causes for the repertoire differences, which possibly reflect disease activity or prior therapy.

Data came from immunoSEQ multiplex PCR; TCRdb stores just in-frame clones and leaves some out. The sample consists of 15,000 to 25,000 clones, approximately 83% of them appearing once. Concerning this clone itself: Its antigen is unknown.

Noted time point: newly diagnosed, previously untreated cHL patient sample. Magnetic depletion of unwanted cells isolated CD4+ T cells from thawed PBMCs. Newly diagnosed classical Hodgkin lymphoma PBMCs, still untreated, provided the comparison samples. Trimming took 1 base from V and 7 from J; bases not matched to a gene: 8. Looked up from germline, CDR1 is MGHRA and CDR2 is YSYEKL. The CDR3 covers 16 residues. The clonotype comes from a human donor with classical Hodgkin lymphoma. Sequenced material: CD4+ T cells from blood. The chain carries TRBV4-1 and TRBJ2-2; TRBD2 agrees at 8 bases. This chain's CDR3 is CASSQGTGRAVGELFF. The CDR3 coding sequence is TGCGCCAGCAGCCAAGGGACCGGGAGGGCGGTCGGGGAGCTGTTTTTT.